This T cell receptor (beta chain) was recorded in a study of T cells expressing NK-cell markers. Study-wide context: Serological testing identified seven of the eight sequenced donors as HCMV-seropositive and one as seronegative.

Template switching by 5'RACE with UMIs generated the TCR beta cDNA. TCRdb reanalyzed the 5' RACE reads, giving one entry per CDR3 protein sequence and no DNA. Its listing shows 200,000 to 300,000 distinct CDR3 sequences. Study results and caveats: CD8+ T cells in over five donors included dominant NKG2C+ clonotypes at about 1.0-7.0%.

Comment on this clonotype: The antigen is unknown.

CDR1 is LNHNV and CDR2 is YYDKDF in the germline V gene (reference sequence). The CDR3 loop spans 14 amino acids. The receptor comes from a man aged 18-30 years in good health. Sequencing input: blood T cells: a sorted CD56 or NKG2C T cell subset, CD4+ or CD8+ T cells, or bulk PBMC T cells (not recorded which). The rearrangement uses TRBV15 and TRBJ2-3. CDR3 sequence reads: CATSRGRVGDTQYF.